A single TCR beta chain is shown here with its context. This entry is derived from a study of blood T cell repertoires in COVID-19. Across the study: Samples came from the United States, Italy and Spain, spanning acute and convalescent COVID-19. Sample material is recorded as cDNA or gDNA derived from T cells, B-cell-depleted T cells, or PBMCs.

CDR1 is SGHRS and CDR2 is YFSETQ in the germline V gene. Trimming removed 2 bases from V and 2 bases from J, with 8 bases in between. The CDR3 contains 14 residues. In the source study's methods: Amplified reference gene primers provided the basis for estimating nucleated cell counts. Sequenced by immunoSEQ multiplex PCR; TCRdb stores in-frame clones only, minus some. V and J calls and clone size come straight from that table; D and trimming were deduced from the DNA. The sample records 150,000 to 200,000 clones, 80% to 90% being singletons. V gene TRBV5-1 combines with J gene TRBJ2-1, with D tentatively TRBD2 (6 bases). The receptor was isolated from a man between 18 and 35 years old who had recovered from COVID-19. Sequencing used peripheral blood. The CDR3 bases are TGCGCCAGCAGCTTAAGACTAGCCTACAATGAGCAGTTCTTC. It translates to CASSLRLAYNEQFF.